The next 30 T cell receptor beta chains were all read from a single sample in a study of blood T cell repertoires in COVID-19. Only in-frame clones appear in the TCRdb table, and some are missing; sequencing was by immunoSEQ multiplex PCR. The sample lists about 200,000 clones; 81% were seen once. The source material was peripheral blood. The receptor source for this set is a woman at least 80 years old with acute or convalescent COVID-19.

The genes are TRBV10-2 and TRBJ2-3, with D maybe TRBD1 (5 bases). The CDR3 is made up of 15 amino acids. The V gene lost 1 base and the J gene lost 5 bases, with 13 bases spanning the gap. Germline-derived CDR1 and CDR2 are WSHSY and SAAADI. The CDR3 protein is CASSEFQGVGDTQYF. The CDR3 coding sequence is TGCGCCAGCAGTGAGTTTCAGGGTGTGGGAGATACGCAGTATTTT.

Only a few counts were recorded for this clone. The rearrangement uses TRBV12-5 and TRBJ2-7, with 11 bases identical to TRBD2. The CDR3 is 16 amino acids. V was pared by 7 bases and J by 6 bases, with 14 bases of the junction left unmatched. CDR1 is LGHNT and CDR2 is FRNRAP in the germline V gene. Here the CDR3 reads CASAFGGLAGGPEQYF. CDR3 sequence (DNA): TGTGCTAGTGCCTTCGGAGGGCTAGCGGGGGGCCCCGAGCAGTACTTC.

V is TRBV6-2 or TRBV6-3 and J is TRBJ2-7; tentatively, D is TRBD2 (5 bases). Between the trimmed V and J ends, which lost 3 bases and 3 bases, there was a span of 15 bases. Germline loops: CDR1 MNHEY, CDR2 SVGEGT. CDR3 length: 15 residues. DNA of the CDR3: TGTGCCAGCAGTTATCTCGACCGGACTCTCTACGAGCAGTACTTC. This sequence encodes CASSYLDRTLYEQYF.

In nucleotides, the CDR3 is TGTGCCAGCAGTTTCAGGGATGGCTACACCTTC. Translation gives CASSFRDGYTF. This chain links TRBV28 with TRBJ1-2, with D perhaps matching TRBD1 (5 bases). V lost 3 bases and J 6 bases, leaving 5 bases between the germline ends. Germline lookup yields CDR1 MDHEN and CDR2 SYDVKM. The CDR3 totals 11 residues.

This clone was seen a handful of times. This CDR3 is CASSVGQGGYYEQYF. Written as DNA, the CDR3 is TGTGCCAGCAGCGTAGGGCAGGGCGGCTACTACGAGCAGTACTTC. The chain is built from TRBV9 and TRBJ2-7; tentatively, D is TRBD1 (5 bases). CDR1 is SGDLS and CDR2 is YYNGEE in the germline V gene. V was pared by 0 bases and J by 3 bases, with 13 bases between. CDR3 length: 15 amino acids.

The genes are TRBV19 and TRBJ2-2; TRBD2 matches at 8 bases. There are 15 residues in the CDR3. V gave up 3 bases and J gave up 7 bases; unmatched junction bases: 7. Germline V gives CDR1 LNHDA, CDR2 SQIVND (reference sequence). DNA for the CDR3: TGTGCCAGTAGTATGTTCTTAGCGGGGCACGGGGAGCTGTTTTTT. Protein sequence: CASSMFLAGHGELFF.

J is TRBJ2-3 and V is TRBV5-1; D possibly corresponds to TRBD1 (5 bases). CDR1 is SGHRS, CDR2 YFSETQ, per germline. V lost 2 bases to trimming and J lost 0 bases, with 10 bases between them. There are 15 residues in the CDR3. The CDR3 DNA reads as TGCGCCAGCAGCTTATGGGGCGCGAGCACAGATACGCAGTATTTT. This gives the protein CASSLWGASTDTQYF.

V gene TRBV9 combines with J gene TRBJ2-5; 8 bases line up with TRBD2. The germline V gene has CDR1 SGDLS and CDR2 YYNGEE. There are 16 residues in the CDR3. The V gene end was trimmed by 4 bases and the J gene end by 5 bases; junction bases not matched to a gene: 13. The CDR3 loop reads CASSLVGAGDSETQYF. The CDR3 nucleotides are TGTGCCAGCAGCCTCGTCGGAGCGGGAGATTCGGAGACCCAGTACTTC.

This sequence joins TRBV5-1 and TRBJ2-5, with D possibly being TRBD1 (8 bases). Looked up from germline, CDR1 is SGHRS and CDR2 is YFSETQ. With 4 bases removed from V and 5 bases from J, the gap between germline ends came to 18 bases. The CDR3 runs to 15 residues. CDR3 bases: TGCGCCAGCAGCAGCGGGACAGGACCGCAGGAGACCCAGTACTTC. This translates into CASSSGTGPQETQYF. The complete variable domain, with remaining parts taken from reference TRBV5-1 and TRBJ2-5, reads KAGVTQTPRYLIKTRGQQVTLSCSPISGHRSVSWYQQTPGQGLQFLFEYFSETQRNKGNFPGRFSGRQFSNSRSEMNVSTLELGDSALYLCASSSGTGPQETQYFGPGTRLLVL.

V and J are TRBV7-2 and TRBJ1-1; D is unresolved. The germline V and J ends were trimmed by 5 bases and 7 bases, with 8 bases remaining between them. The germline V gene encodes CDR1 SGHTA and CDR2 FQGNSA. This CDR3 is 11 amino acids long. CDR3 sequence: CASSPRVEAFF. CDR3 nucleotide sequence: TGTGCCAGCAGCCCCCGGGTTGAAGCTTTCTTT.

The gene calls are TRBV5-8 and TRBJ1-3; TRBD1 matches at 7 bases. The CDR3 is 16 residues long. With V trimmed by 3 bases and J by 4 bases, 10 bases remained unmatched. Germline V gene lookup returns CDR1 SGHTS and CDR2 YDEGEE. CDR3 protein: CASSYIFRDRGNTIYF. CDR3 in DNA: TGTGCCAGCAGCTACATATTTCGGGACAGAGGAAACACCATATATTTT.

The chain combines TRBV25-1 with TRBJ2-2; a weak D match, TRBD1 (6 bases). The CDR3 spans 15 residues. V lost 7 bases and J 4 bases, leaving 16 bases between the germline ends. In germline, CDR1 is MGHDK, CDR2 SYGVNS. CDR3 protein: CASNLIQGLTGELFF. CDR3 coding DNA: TGTGCCAGCAACCTAATACAGGGTCTCACCGGGGAGCTGTTTTTT.

Only a few counts were recorded for this clone. V gene TRBV7-8 combines with J gene TRBJ1-1; 9 bases fit TRBD1. The CDR3 extends over 15 amino acids. V lost 5 bases, J lost 3 bases, and 7 bases stayed unmatched. Per the germline V gene, CDR1 is SGHVS and CDR2 is FQNEAQ. CDR3 in amino acids: CASSGGTGRHTEAFF. The CDR3 bases are TGTGCCAGCAGCGGTGGGACAGGGCGACACACTGAAGCTTTCTTT.

Many counts were recorded for this clone. The chain recombines TRBV30 with TRBJ2-3; TRBD2 agrees at 11 bases. Germline CDR1 GTSNPN, CDR2 SVGIG (reference sequence). The CDR3 covers 15 residues. V lost 4 bases to trimming and J lost 4 bases; unmatched junction nucleotides: 7. The DNA of the CDR3 is TGTGCCTGGAAAGAACTAGCGGGAGAAGCAGATACGCAGTATTTT. Translated, it gives CAWKELAGEADTQYF.

J is TRBJ1-2 and V is TRBV5-1; no clear D gene. The CDR3 runs 15 residues. Trimming took 0 bases from V and 3 from J, leaving 12 bases between them. Germline V gene data show CDR1 as SGHRS and CDR2 as YFSETQ. The CDR3 sequence: CASSLAGGSDYGYTF. The CDR3 DNA sequence: TGCGCCAGCAGCTTGGCCGGAGGCAGCGACTATGGCTACACCTTC.

The chain joins TRBV4-2 to TRBJ1-3; D uncertain. Between the trimmed V and J ends, which lost 0 bases and 0 bases, there was a span of 9 bases. CDR3 length equals 16 residues. Germline CDR1 and CDR2: LGHNA and YNFKEQ. As DNA, the CDR3 is TGTGCCAGCAGCCAAGATGTAACTGACTCTGGAAACACCATATATTTT. The encoded protein is CASSQDVTDSGNTIYF.

This clone was detected only once. The rearrangement uses TRBV19 and TRBJ1-2; TRBD1 agrees at 8 bases. The junction had 1 base not matched to a gene; V was cut back by 4 bases and J by 3 bases. CDR1 is LNHDA and CDR2 is SQIVND in the germline V gene (reference sequence). CDR3 size: 13 residues. CDR3 in amino acids: CASSTDRDYGYTF. Here the CDR3 DNA reads TGTGCCAGTAGTACGGACAGGGACTATGGCTACACCTTC.

The chain employs TRBV2 and TRBJ1-2; D possibly corresponds to TRBD1 (5 bases). Germline CDR1 is SNHLY and CDR2 is FYNNEI. CDR3 length: 13 amino acids. V was shortened by 7 bases and J by 8 bases, with 17 bases between the two germline ends. Written as DNA, the CDR3 is TGTGCCAGCACAATAACAGGATCTCGAGGCTACACCTTC. This sequence encodes CASTITGSRGYTF.

The chain is built from TRBV7-2 and TRBJ2-7; the D gene is possibly TRBD2 (6 bases). The V gene's germline CDR1 is SGHTA and CDR2 FQGNSA. This CDR3 region has 12 residues. V lost 5 bases and J lost 4, with 9 bases in between. The CDR3 reads CASSPGSYEQYF. The CDR3 DNA reads TGTGCCAGCAGCCCCGGGAGTTACGAGCAGTACTTC.

The DNA of the CDR3 is TGTGCCAGCAGCACCGGGACAGGGTATACCAATGAGCAGTTCTTC. Translating it yields CASSTGTGYTNEQFF. The chain carries TRBV5-5 and TRBJ2-1; 9 bases align to TRBD1. The CDR3 spans 15 residues. V gave up 4 bases and J gave up 6 bases; unmatched junction bases: 8. Looked up from germline, CDR1 is SGHKS and CDR2 is YYEKEE (reference sequence).

The chain is built from TRBV19 and TRBJ1-2, with TRBD1 matching over 9 bases. The CDR3 contains 16 residues. J gave up 0 bases and V 4 bases, and 6 bases lay outside the gene matches. The germline V gene has CDR1 LNHDA and CDR2 SQIVND (reference sequence). The DNA of the CDR3 is TGTGCCAGTAGTACCTCGGGGACAGGGTCTAACTATGGCTACACCTTC. It specifies CASSTSGTGSNYGYTF. The variable domain in full, with the rest retrieved from reference TRBV19 and TRBJ1-2, is DGGITQSPKYLFRKEGQNVTLSCEQNLNHDAMYWYRQDPGQGLRLIYYSQIVNDFQKGDIAEGYSVSREKKESFPLTVTSAQKNPTAFYLCASSTSGTGSNYGYTFGSGTRLTVV.

This chain connects TRBV10-3 to TRBJ1-4, with D maybe TRBD1 (5 bases). With 0 bases removed from V and 7 bases from J, the gap between germline ends came to 15 bases. The CDR3 covers 16 residues. Looked up from germline, CDR1 is ENHRY and CDR2 is SYGVKD. The CDR3 is CAISESFGARFEKLFF. The CDR3 region has the DNA TGTGCCATCAGTGAGTCGTTTGGGGCGCGGTTTGAAAAACTGTTTTTT.

This chain joins TRBV18 and TRBJ1-3; the match to TRBD1 covers 9 bases. After removal of 3 bases from V and 1 base from J, the junction contained 7 bases not matched to a gene. CDR1 is KGHSH and CDR2 is LQKENI in the germline V gene. The CDR3 has 17 amino acids. The DNA for the CDR3 is TGTGCCAGCTCACCGACAGGGGGAGCCTCTTCTGGAAACACCATATATTTT. Amino acid sequence: CASSPTGGASSGNTIYF.

This clone was counted between two and nine times. The chain employs TRBV27 and TRBJ1-2, with D possibly being TRBD1 (5 bases). The CDR3 sequence is 13 residues long. Trimming removed 2 bases from V and 2 bases from J, with 6 bases in between. Germline V gives CDR1 MNHEY, CDR2 SMNVEV (reference sequence). DNA for the CDR3: TGTGCCAGCAGTTTAGACAGAAACTATGGCTACACCTTC. Translating it yields CASSLDRNYGYTF.

The rearrangement uses TRBV30 and TRBJ1-2; TRBD1 might be the D (6 bases). Germline V lookup: CDR1 GTSNPN, CDR2 SVGIG (reference sequence). CDR3 length: 13 amino acids. V was trimmed by 2 bases and J by 7 bases, leaving 14 bases between them. The CDR3 reads CAWSLSGAGGYTF. CDR3 sequence (DNA): TGTGCCTGGAGTTTGTCAGGGGCCGGTGGCTACACCTTC. Full variable domain (missing parts from reference TRBV30 and TRBJ1-2): SQTIHQWPATLVQPVGSPLSLECTVEGTSNPNLYWYRQAAGRGLQLLFYSVGIGQISSEVPQNLSASRPQDRQFILSSKKLLLSDSGFYLCAWSLSGAGGYTFGSGTRLTVV.

The chain links TRBV2 to TRBJ1-6, with D possibly being TRBD1 (5 bases). From germline, CDR1 is SNHLY and CDR2 FYNNEI. This CDR3 contains 16 residues. V was shortened by 7 bases and J by 1 base, with 14 bases between the two germline ends. The CDR3 bases are TGTGCCAGCATCCTCGACAGATTTTCCTATAATTCACCCCTCCACTTT. Translation gives CASILDRFSYNSPLHF.

This sequence joins TRBV18 and TRBJ2-3; D is possibly TRBD2 (6 bases). The V end lost 3 bases, the J end lost 3 bases, and 16 bases lay between the germline ends. Germline V gives CDR1 KGHSH, CDR2 LQKENI. The CDR3 consists of 16 residues. The CDR3 nucleotides are TGTGCCAGCTCACCGTCGGCTCTCGCGGGGACAGATACGCAGTATTTT. Translation gives CASSPSALAGTDTQYF.

The CDR3 region has the DNA TGTGCCAGCAGCTTATCCGGGACTAGCGTAAAAGAGACCCAGTACTTC. This encodes CASSLSGTSVKETQYF. The chain uses TRBV7-2 and TRBJ2-5; 10 positions match TRBD2. Germline CDR1 and CDR2: SGHTA and FQGNSA. This CDR3 contains 16 residues. V lost 2 bases and J lost 3; bases outside the gene matches: 6.

The chain recombines TRBV6-5 with TRBJ2-7; 7 bases match TRBD2. Germline CDR1 is MNHEY and CDR2 is SVGAGI. There are 14 residues in the CDR3. Trimming took 6 bases from V and 3 from J; bases not matched to a gene: 8. The CDR3 coding sequence is TGTGCCAGCAGGCGGGCTAGCGGCCACTACGAGCAGTACTTC. Encoded protein: CASRRASGHYEQYF.

The chain combines TRBV6-5 with TRBJ2-3; 8 positions match TRBD2. CDR3 length: 14 amino acids. The germline CDR1 and CDR2 sequences are MNHEY and SVGAGI. J was trimmed by 4 bases and V by 6 bases; bases with no gene match: 6. CDR3 bases: TGTGCCAGCAGCGTACTAGCGGTGGCAGATACGCAGTATTTT. Protein sequence: CASSVLAVADTQYF.